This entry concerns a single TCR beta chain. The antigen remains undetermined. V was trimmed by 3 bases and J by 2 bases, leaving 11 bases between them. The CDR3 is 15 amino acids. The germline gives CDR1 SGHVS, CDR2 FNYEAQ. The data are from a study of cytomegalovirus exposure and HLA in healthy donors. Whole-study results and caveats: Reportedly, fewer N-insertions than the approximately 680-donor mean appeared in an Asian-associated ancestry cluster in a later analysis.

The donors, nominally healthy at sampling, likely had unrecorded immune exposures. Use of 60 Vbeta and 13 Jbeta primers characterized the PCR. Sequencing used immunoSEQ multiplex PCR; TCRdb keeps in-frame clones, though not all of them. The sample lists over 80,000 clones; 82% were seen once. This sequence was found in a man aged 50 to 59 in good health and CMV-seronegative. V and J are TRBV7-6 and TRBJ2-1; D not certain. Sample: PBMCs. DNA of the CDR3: TGTGCCAGCAGCTTCCCGCCCGGAGCCTACAATGAGCAGTTCTTC. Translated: CASSFPPGAYNEQFF.